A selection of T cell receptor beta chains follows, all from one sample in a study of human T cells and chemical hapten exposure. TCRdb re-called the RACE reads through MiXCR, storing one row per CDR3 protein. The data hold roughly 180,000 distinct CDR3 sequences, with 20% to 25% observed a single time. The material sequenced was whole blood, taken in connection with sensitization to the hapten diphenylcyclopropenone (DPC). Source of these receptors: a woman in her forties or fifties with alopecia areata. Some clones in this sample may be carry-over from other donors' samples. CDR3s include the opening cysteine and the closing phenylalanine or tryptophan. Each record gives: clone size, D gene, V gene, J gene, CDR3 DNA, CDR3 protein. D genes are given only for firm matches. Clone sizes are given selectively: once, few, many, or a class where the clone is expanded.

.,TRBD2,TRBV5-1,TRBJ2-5,TGCGCCAGCAGCCCGAGGATAGCGGGAGAGACCCAGTACTTC,CASSPRIAGETQYF
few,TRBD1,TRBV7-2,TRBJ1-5,TGTGCCAGCAGCCTGGACAGGCTGCATCAGCCCCAGCATTTT,CASSLDRLHQPQHF
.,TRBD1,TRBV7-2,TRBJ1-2,TGTGCCAGCAGCTTGGCCGGGACAGGATTCGACTATGGCTACACCTTC,CASSLAGTGFDYGYTF
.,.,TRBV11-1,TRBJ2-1,TGTGCCAGCAGCTTAGACGGGCAGGGCTTTGACGAGCAGTTCTTC,CASSLDGQGFDEQFF
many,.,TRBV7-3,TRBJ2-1,TGTGCCAGCAGCTTAGCCACTGGACTATACCACCACAATGAGCAGTTCTTC,CASSLATGLYHHNEQFF
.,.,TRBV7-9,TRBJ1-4,TGTGCCAGCAGCCTACCCCCGGGGCAAAAACTGTTTTTT,CASSLPPGQKLFF
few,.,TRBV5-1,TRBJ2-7,TGCGCCAGCAGCTTTGGTTGGGCAGGGCAAACCTACGAGCAGTACTTC,CASSFGWAGQTYEQYF
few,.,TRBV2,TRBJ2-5,TGTGCCAGCAGGCTCAGGCAAGAGACCCAGTACTTC,CASRLRQETQYF
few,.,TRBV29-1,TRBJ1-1,TGCAGCGTAAACAGGGACCCTACTGCGACTGAAGCTTTCTTT,CSVNRDPTATEAFF
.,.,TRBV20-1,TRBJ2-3,TGCAGTGCTGACGGCGGAAGTACACCTTGGGATACGCAGTATTTT,CSADGGSTPWDTQYF